Given below is one T cell receptor (beta chain) in context. Its antigen is not known. CDR1 and CDR2 (germline): SNHLY, FYNNEI. The CDR3 has 17 amino acids. Trimming at V came to 6 bases and at J to 1 base, leaving 9 bases not matched to a gene. Here immunoSEQ multiplex PCR was the method, and the copy in TCRdb shows in-frame clones only, minus some. The data contain about 19,000 clones, 80% to 95% of them singletons. This sample was taken from a study of lymphopenia after photon versus proton radiotherapy. Points from the study as a whole: Proton therapy kept repertoires fairly stable, unlike photons, which gained effector/memory cells. Post-nadir diversity loss with photons came from oligoclonal expansion, particularly CD8+ Temra cells.

This TCR derives from a man aged 60 to 69 with pancreatic cancer. The sample consisted of peripheral blood, taken from a patient treated with photon-based radiotherapy. The chain carries TRBV2 and TRBJ1-4; 9 nucleotides align to TRBD1. The CDR3 bases are TGTGCCAGCAGGGGGACAGGGTTTTTGAGAACTAATGAAAAACTGTTTTTT. Protein: CASRGTGFLRTNEKLFF. Full variable domain (outside the CDR3, taken from reference TRBV2 and TRBJ1-4): EPEVTQTPSHQVTQMGQEVILRCVPISNHLYFYWYRQILGQKVEFLVSFYNNEISEKSEIFDDQFSVERPDGSNFTLKIRSTKLEDSAMYFCASRGTGFLRTNEKLFFGSGTQLSVL.